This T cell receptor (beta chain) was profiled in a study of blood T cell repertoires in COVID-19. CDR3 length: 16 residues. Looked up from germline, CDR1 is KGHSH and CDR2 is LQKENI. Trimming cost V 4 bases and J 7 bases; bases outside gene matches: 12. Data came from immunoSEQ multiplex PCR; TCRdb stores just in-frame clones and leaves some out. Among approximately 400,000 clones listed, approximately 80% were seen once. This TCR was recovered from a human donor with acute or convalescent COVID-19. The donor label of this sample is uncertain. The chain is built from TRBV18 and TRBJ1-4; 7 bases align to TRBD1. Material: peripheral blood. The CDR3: CASSQSRQGRGEKLFF. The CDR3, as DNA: TGTGCCAGCTCACAATCCCGACAGGGAAGGGGTGAAAAACTGTTTTTT. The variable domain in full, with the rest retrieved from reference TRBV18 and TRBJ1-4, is NAGVMQNPRHLVRRRGQEARLRCSPMKGHSHVYWYRQLPEEGLKFMVYLQKENIIDESGMPKERFSAEFPKEGPSILRIQQVVRGDSAAYFCASSQSRQGRGEKLFFGSGTQLSVL.